What follows are 25 T cell receptor beta chains derived from one specimen sequenced in a study of tumor and adjacent non-tumor tissue in lung cancer. This sample's RNA came from whole unsorted tissue. Distant lung tissue was collected more than 3 cm away from the tumor edge. Three rounds of nested PCR, following a modified ARM-PCR protocol, produced the TCRbeta library. TCRdb used MiXCR to reprocess the multiplex PCR reads, holding one entry per CDR3 protein. The table records about 86,000 distinct CDR3 sequences, 65% to 80% of them present only once. Sequencing was performed on distant non-tumor lung tissue. These receptors came from a woman aged 50 to 60 with non-small cell lung cancer.

To note about this clonotype: The missing conserved phenylalanine or tryptophan at the end of this CDR3 makes a read error likely. This chain joins TRBV4-1 and TRBJ2-5, with 12 bases lining up with TRBD2. The germline CDR1 and CDR2 sequences are MGHRA and YSYEKL. V lost 4 bases to trimming and J lost 4 bases; unmatched junction nucleotides: 7. The CDR3 extends over 16 amino acids. The CDR3 region is CASSRPTSGGRETQYS. The CDR3, as DNA: TGCGCCAGCAGCCGACCGACTAGCGGGGGCCGAGAGACCCAGTACTCC.

This clonotype occurred a few times. The junction departs from germline at one end; a sequencing error may be responsible. The rearrangement joins TRBV11-2 to TRBJ2-7; unclear D gene. The germline CDR1 and CDR2 sequences are SGHAT and FQNNGV. The CDR3 runs to 14 residues. The CDR3 DNA reads as TGTACCAGCAGCTTAACCGACGGAGCCCACGAGCAGTACTTC. Its protein product is CTSSLTDGAHEQYF.

This clonotype was counted a single time. It is likely a read error, because the conserved phenylalanine at the end of the CDR3 is missing. The gene calls are TRBV12-3 or TRBV12-4 and TRBJ2-7; tentatively, D is TRBD2 (6 bases). CDR3 length: 13 residues. CDR3 protein: CASSLRGNYGQYI. The CDR3 nucleotides read TGTGCCAGCAGTTTGCGGGGCAATTACGGGCAGTACATC.

With regard to this clonotype: Mismatch with germline at one junction end may stem from a read error. The chain links TRBV11-2 to TRBJ2-1, with TRBD2 identical over 10 bases. CDR3 size: 18 residues. Germline CDR1 reads SGHAT; CDR2 reads FQNNGV. The CDR3 region is CGSSLGTSAGGGINEQFF. CDR3 nucleotide sequence: TGTGGCAGCAGCTTAGGGACTAGCGCGGGTGGTGGAATTAATGAGCAGTTCTTC. Filled out from reference TRBV11-2 and TRBJ2-1, the complete variable domain reads EAGVAQSPRYKIIEKRQSVAFWCNPISGHATLYWYQQILGQGPKLLIQFQNNGVVDDSQLPKDRFSAERLKGVDSTLKIQPAKLEDSAVYLCGSSLGTSAGGGINEQFFGPGTRLTVL.

This chain joins TRBV7-2 and TRBJ2-3, with D unclear. The V gene's germline CDR1 is SGHTA and CDR2 FQGNSA. V gave up 8 bases and J gave up 6 bases, with 18 bases separating them. The CDR3 contains 14 residues. The CDR3 DNA follows: TGTGCCAGCGGCCCCCGACACCGTCCGGATACGCAGTATTTT. Protein product: CASGPRHRPDTQYF.

This clonotype was found a few times. A much larger clone sits a single nucleotide away, making a read error possible. The chain is built from TRBV20-1 and TRBJ2-4, with D tentatively TRBD2 (7 bases). This CDR3 contains 18 residues. V lost 0 bases and J 9 bases, leaving 27 bases between the germline ends. Per the germline V gene, CDR1 is DFQATT and CDR2 is SNEGSKA (reference sequence). The CDR3 DNA follows: TGCAGTGCTAGAGACGGACTAGTGGGAGTGGGGGGCCTCGGCATTCAGTACTTC. This encodes CSARDGLVGVGGLGIQYF.

As regards this clonotype: Mismatch with germline at one junction end may stem from a read error. The CDR3 DNA follows: TGCGCCAGTAAGCAGGAGGGGGAAGAGACCCAGTACTTC. Its protein is CASKQEGEETQYF. This rearrangement joins TRBV12-3 or TRBV12-4 to TRBJ2-5, with D perhaps matching TRBD1 or TRBD2 (6 bases each). The CDR3 contains 13 residues.

Worth noting for this clonotype: A much more abundant neighbour one base away suggests this may be a read error. The chain carries TRBV28 and TRBJ2-7; D perhaps matches TRBD1 (5 bases). Per the germline V gene, CDR1 is MDHEN and CDR2 is SYDVKM. The length of the CDR3 is 11 residues. The CDR3: CVSRTLHEQYF. In nucleotides, the CDR3 is TGTGTCAGCAGGACATTACACGAGCAGTACTTC.

This clonotype has a count of ten or more. The chain has TRBV7-9 and TRBJ2-2, with D perhaps matching TRBD1 (6 bases). The CDR3 is 14 amino acids. Trimming took 5 bases from V and 1 from J, leaving 8 bases between them. Germline CDR1 reads SEHNR; CDR2 reads FQNEAQ (reference sequence). The chain's CDR3 is CASSVQGNTGELFF. Here the CDR3 DNA reads TGTGCCAGCAGCGTACAGGGGAACACCGGGGAGCTGTTTTTT.

As to this clonotype: This CDR3 is missing its conserved last phenylalanine or tryptophan, likely due to a read error. V gene TRBV5-5 combines with J gene TRBJ2-3; D gene ambiguous. Germline CDR1 and CDR2: SGHKS and YYEKEE (reference sequence). The CDR3 has 14 amino acids. In DNA form, the CDR3 reads TGTGCCAGTAGCTTTCTAGAGAACACAGATACGCAGTATTAT. The encoded protein is CASSFLENTDTQYY.

Of note for this clonotype: A read error is possible here, since a much larger clone lies one base away. V is TRBV20-1 and J is TRBJ1-6; possibly TRBD1 for D (5 bases). Trimming took off 6 bases at V and 10 bases at J, with 19 bases between the two ends. This CDR3 region has 14 residues. Germline V gene lookup returns CDR1 DFQATT and CDR2 SNEGSKA (reference sequence). The CDR3 reads CSASGTGVGSPLHF. In nucleotides, the CDR3 is TGCAGTGCATCGGGGACCGGAGTTGGCTCACCCCTCCACTTT.

The CDR3 DNA sequence: TGTGCCAGCAGCTTTAATGTGGGAGTACGGGAGCAGTACTTC. Its translation is CASSFNVGVREQYF. The chain recombines TRBV5-5 with TRBJ2-7; weak D call: TRBD2 (5 bases). V lost 2 bases, J lost 7 bases, and 16 bases lay in between. Germline CDR1 reads SGHKS; CDR2 reads YYEKEE (reference sequence). The CDR3 extends over 14 amino acids. The full variable domain, its missing parts supplied by reference TRBV5-5 and TRBJ2-7, is DAGVTQSPTHLIKTRGQQVTLRCSPISGHKSVSWYQQVLGQGPQFIFQYYEKEERGRGNFPDRFSARQFPNYSSELNVNALLLGDSALYLCASSFNVGVREQYFGPGTRLTVT.

As to this clonotype: This may stem from a read error, because a much larger clone lies one nucleotide away. This chain uses TRBV20-1 with TRBJ2-7, with a possible D match to TRBD2 (6 bases). Germline V CDR1 and CDR2: DFQATT, SNEGSKA (reference sequence). The CDR3 totals 13 residues. V was clipped by 6 bases and J by 3 bases, with 15 bases between them. CDR3 coding DNA: TGCAGTGCCCCTAGCGAAAGCGGCTACGAGCAGTACTTC. Translation gives CSAPSESGYEQYF.

Comments on this clonotype: The junction departs from the called germline gene at one end, perhaps through a read error. This chain's CDR3 is CSVERFSITETFF. The CDR3 DNA reads TGCAGCGTTGAACGGTTTTCTATCACTGAAACTTTCTTT. The rearrangement joins TRBV29-1 to TRBJ1-1; no reliable D call. Per germline, CDR1 SQVTM and CDR2 ANQGSEA. The CDR3 is made up of 13 amino acids.

As regards this clonotype: A read error may produce the germline difference seen at one junction end. The chain is built from TRBV6-6 and TRBJ2-7, with a weak D call TRBD2 (8 bases). The CDR3 consists of 14 residues. In germline, CDR1 is MNHNY, CDR2 SVGAGI (reference sequence). This CDR3 is CVSNGRDSPYEQYF. The DNA of the CDR3 is TGTGTCAGCAACGGGAGGGACAGCCCCTACGAACAGTACTTC.

Concerning this clonotype: The CDR3 ends on some other residue instead of the conserved phenylalanine or tryptophan, so this is likely a read error. CDR3 protein: CATSGSGRDQPQHL. Written as DNA, the CDR3 is TGTGCCACCAGTGGATCCGGAAGGGATCAGCCCCAGCATTTA. The genes are TRBV24-1 and TRBJ1-5; D is ambiguous. Trimming shortened V by 5 bases and J by 5 bases, and 12 bases separated the two germline ends. The CDR3 is 14 residues long. CDR1 and CDR2 (germline): KGHDR, SFDVKD.

About this clonotype: A junction boundary mismatches the germline segment, possibly from a read error. This rearrangement joins TRBV12-3 or TRBV12-4 to TRBJ2-2; maybe TRBD1 (6 bases). The CDR3 is made up of 13 amino acids. The CDR3 DNA sequence: TGTGCTAGCAGACGACAGGATACCAGGGAGCTGTTTTTT. Protein: CASRRQDTRELFF.

As for this clonotype: The junction differs from germline at one of its ends, possibly a read error. V is TRBV11-2 and J is TRBJ2-7; D may be TRBD1 (6 bases). Germline lookup yields CDR1 SGHAT and CDR2 FQNNGV. The CDR3 spans 14 residues. Here the CDR3 reads CASRLVMDSYEQNF. CDR3 nucleotide sequence: TGTGCCAGCAGATTAGTTATGGACAGCTACGAGCAGAACTTC.

Only a few counts were recorded for this clonotype. Given the absence of the conserved phenylalanine or tryptophan at the CDR3 end, a read error is likely. The chain is built from TRBV4-2 and TRBJ2-3; 7 positions agree with TRBD2. The V and J ends lost 1 base and 4 bases, in that order; junction bases with no gene match: 8. Germline values: CDR1 LGHNA, CDR2 YNFKEQ. The CDR3 length is 16 residues. CDR3 region: CASSQGRGSWADTQYL. DNA for the CDR3: TGTGCCAGCAGCCAAGGGCGCGGGAGCTGGGCAGATACGCAGTATCTT.

This clonotype was seen only a few times. A much larger clone lies a single base off, so this may be a read error. The gene calls are TRBV7-8 and TRBJ1-6; D gene uncertain. The germline V gene has CDR1 SGHVS and CDR2 FQNEAQ. The CDR3 sequence is 13 residues long. The CDR3 coding sequence is TGTGCCAGCAGCTTAGATCTCAATTCACCCCCCCACTTT. Its translation is CASSLDLNSPPHF.

This clonotype was detected only once. Because the CDR3 is missing its conserved closing phenylalanine or tryptophan, this is likely a read error. This chain links TRBV6-5 with TRBJ2-5, with D perhaps TRBD1 (5 bases). Germline V gene sequence: CDR1 MNHEY, CDR2 SVGAGI. CDR3 size: 14 residues. As DNA, the CDR3 is TGTGTCAGCAGTGTCAAGGACATCCAAGAGACCCAGTACTCC. Protein product: CVSSVKDIQETQYS.

The chain is built from TRBV11-3 and TRBJ1-2; D gene unclear. Germline V gene sequence: CDR1 SGHNT, CDR2 YENEEA. V lost 10 bases and J lost 4, with 10 bases in between. There are 11 residues in the CDR3. The CDR3: CATTGCYGYTF. CDR3 nucleotides: TGTGCCACCACGGGTTGCTATGGCTACACCTTC.

Notes on this clonotype: This CDR3 is missing its conserved last phenylalanine or tryptophan, likely due to a read error. J is TRBJ2-5 and V is TRBV28; possibly TRBD2 for D (6 bases). The germline CDR1 and CDR2 sequences are MDHEN and SYDVKM. CDR3 length: 16 amino acids. The CDR3 protein is CAGSLNLAGHQETQYL. The DNA of the CDR3 is TGTGCCGGCAGTTTAAATCTGGCGGGACACCAAGAGACCCAGTACCTC.

Concerning this clonotype: The conserved closing phenylalanine or tryptophan is absent in this CDR3, likely reflecting a read error. The chain links TRBV10-3 to TRBJ2-2, with 10 bases that match TRBD2. There are 16 residues in the CDR3. Germline values: CDR1 ENHRY, CDR2 SYGVKD. With 8 bases clipped from V and 1 base from J, the junction kept 7 bases outside the gene matches. The CDR3 bases are TGTGCCATCGGTGGTCCTAGCGGGGGGAACACCGGGGAGCTGTTTTAT. This sequence encodes CAIGGPSGGNTGELFY.

For this clonotype: One end of the junction is discordant with germline, which a read error may explain. V and J are TRBV7-9 and TRBJ2-7; D possibly uses TRBD1 or TRBD2 (5 bases each). Germline-derived CDR1 and CDR2 are SEHNR and FQNEAQ (reference sequence). The CDR3 consists of 13 residues. Here the CDR3 reads CASTGTLFGERYF. CDR3 DNA: TGTGCCAGCACCGGGACCCTCTTTGGCGAGCGGTACTTC.